The 4 T cell receptor beta chains listed next were all sequenced from one sample in a study of cytomegalovirus exposure and HLA in healthy donors. With 60 Vbeta and 13 Jbeta primers, the PCR was carried out. Libraries were prepared by immunoSEQ multiplex PCR; TCRdb keeps only in-frame clonotypes and omits some of them. The data hold about 120,000 clones, with 9.5% observed a single time. What was sequenced was PBMCs. The receptors were sampled from a man between 25 and 39 years old in good health and CMV-seronegative.

About this clone: One end of the junction varies from germline; a read error may be responsible. The chain carries TRBV4-3 and TRBJ1-6, with TRBD1 matching 12 bases. The CDR3 runs to 16 residues. CDR1 and CDR2 from the germline V gene are LGHNA and YSLEER. This CDR3 is CASGQGTGGSDSPLHF. In nucleotides, the CDR3 is TGCGCCAGCGGCCAAGGGACAGGGGGCTCGGATTCACCCCTCCACTTT.

Of note for this clone: A junction boundary mismatches the germline segment, possibly from a read error. The chain combines TRBV7-7 with TRBJ2-1, with 7 bases matching TRBD1. Looked up from germline, CDR1 is SSHAT and CDR2 is FNYEAQ (reference sequence). The CDR3 loop spans 14 amino acids. CDR3 loop: CASSPTGTVDEQFF. CDR3 bases: TGTGCTAGCAGCCCCACCGGGACAGTCGATGAGCAGTTCTTC.

There are a few counts of this clone. This sequence joins TRBV11-2 and TRBJ2-3; possible D gene TRBD1, 6 bases. The CDR3 length is 14 residues. V gave up 0 bases and J gave up 7 bases, with 11 bases separating them. Germline CDR1 SGHAT, CDR2 FQNNGV. The CDR3 DNA sequence: TGTGCCAGCAGCTTAGATCACGGGACATATACGCAGTATTTT. Translating it yields CASSLDHGTYTQYF.

The chain carries TRBV25-1 and TRBJ2-2, with TRBD2 identical over 11 bases. V lost 2 bases, J lost 4 bases, and 9 bases stayed unmatched. The V gene's germline CDR1 is MGHDK and CDR2 SYGVNS. This CDR3 region has 18 residues. In DNA, the CDR3 is TGTGCCAGCAGTGAACGAGAGACTAGCGGGGATACCACCGGGGAGCTGTTTTTT. Its translation is CASSERETSGDTTGELFF.